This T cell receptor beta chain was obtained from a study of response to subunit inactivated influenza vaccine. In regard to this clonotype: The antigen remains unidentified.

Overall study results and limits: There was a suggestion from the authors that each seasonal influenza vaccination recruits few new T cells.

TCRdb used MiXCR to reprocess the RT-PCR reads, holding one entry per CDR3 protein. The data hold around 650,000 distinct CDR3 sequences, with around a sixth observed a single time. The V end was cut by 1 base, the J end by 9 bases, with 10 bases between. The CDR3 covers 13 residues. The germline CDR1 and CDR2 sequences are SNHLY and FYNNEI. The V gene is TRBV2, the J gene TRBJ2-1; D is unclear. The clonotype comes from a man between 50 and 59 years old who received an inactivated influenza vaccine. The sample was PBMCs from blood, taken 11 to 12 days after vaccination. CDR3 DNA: TGTGCCAGCAGTGAAGGGTTGTTTGGTGAGCAGTTCTTC. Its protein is CASSEGLFGEQFF. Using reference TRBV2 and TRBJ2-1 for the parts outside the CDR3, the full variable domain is EPEVTQTPSHQVTQMGQEVILRCVPISNHLYFYWYRQILGQKVEFLVSFYNNEISEKSEIFDDQFSVERPDGSNFTLKIRSTKLEDSAMYFCASSEGLFGEQFFGPGTRLTVL.